One T cell receptor beta chain is described in this entry. Its antigen is currently unknown. The sample is drawn from a study of cytomegalovirus exposure and HLA in healthy donors. Study-wide results and limits: Rare TCR sequences dominated, though some public TCRs recurred in many donors. Later analysis identified some 16,000 TCR beta sequences associated with HLA alleles, using a false discovery rate threshold of 0.05. About 87% or about 30% of the time was how often most TCR beta V segments were productive, according to an earlier analysis.

Primers: 60 Vbeta forward and 13 Jbeta reverse. Profiling relied on immunoSEQ multiplex PCR, and the TCRdb table lists in-frame clones only, not all of them. This table holds over 200,000 clones, over 65% found once. Trimming stripped 7 bases from V and 4 bases from J, with 12 bases between. The CDR3 extends over 12 amino acids. Germline loops: CDR1 GTSNPN, CDR2 SVGIG (reference sequence). Sequenced input: PBMCs. The rearrangement links TRBV30 to TRBJ2-3, with D possibly matching TRBD1 (6 bases). The TCR was taken from a woman aged 55-69 years in good health and CMV-seropositive. In DNA form, the CDR3 reads TGTGCCTTGACTCAGGGGCCAGATACGCAGTATTTT. It translates to CALTQGPDTQYF.